Presented here are 14 T cell receptor beta chains from one specimen sequenced in a study of CXCR3-negative and CXCR3-positive naive CD8 T cells. General study points: More hydrophobic TRB CDR3s occurred in CXCR3-positive than in CXCR3-negative naive cells.

With UMI labels, 5' RACE was used to prepare the TRB cDNA libraries. No DNA is given; TCRdb re-called the 5' RACE reads and lists each CDR3 protein once. The sample holds roughly 100,000 distinct CDR3 sequences. No antigen has been assigned to these receptors. What was sequenced was naive CXCR3+ CD8+ T cells from blood. As for subset: CD45RO-CCR7+CD27+CD95- naive CD8+ T cells expressing CXCR3 (TNR3+). The receptors here all came from a human donor in good health. Some clones in this sample may be carry-over from other donors' samples.

This sequence joins TRBV7-9 and TRBJ1-1. In germline, CDR1 is SEHNR, CDR2 FQNEAQ (reference sequence). The CDR3 covers 16 residues. The CDR3 spells CASSSPARDPNTEAFF.

J is TRBJ2-5 and V is TRBV10-3. This CDR3 contains 13 residues. Germline CDR1 reads ENHRY; CDR2 reads SYGVKD. The CDR3 sequence is CAISGIEQETQYF.

The chain employs TRBV4-1 and TRBJ2-3; TCRdb gives TRBD2 as the D gene, but with no DNA this cannot be confirmed. The CDR3 is 19 amino acids. Germline CDR1 reads MGHRA; CDR2 reads YSYEKL. CDR3 loop: CASSQDGLAGGPRADTQYF.

CDR3 sequence: CASSLREPASYSNQPQHF. V is TRBV7-9 and J is TRBJ1-5. CDR1 is SEHNR, CDR2 FQNEAQ, per germline (reference sequence). This CDR3 has 18 residues.

This chain uses TRBV28 with TRBJ2-7; TCRdb names TRBD1, which stays unverified in the absence of DNA. The CDR3 is 14 amino acids. CDR1 and CDR2 from the germline V gene are MDHEN and SYDVKM. The CDR3 loop reads CASSSPLSGGEQYF.

The rearrangement uses TRBV24-1 and TRBJ2-1; TCRdb selects TRBD1, and the lack of DNA leaves this call unchecked. This CDR3 contains 16 residues. Germline CDR1 KGHDR, CDR2 SFDVKD. The CDR3 sequence is CATSDLTGGDYNEQFF.

The V call is TRBV29-1, the J call TRBJ2-1. Germline CDR1 is SQVTM and CDR2 is ANQGSEA. The CDR3 runs to 15 residues. The CDR3 reads CSVEKGPEVRDEQFF.

The CDR3 spells CSVEGGDRAYNEQFF. V is TRBV29-1 and J is TRBJ2-1; TCRdb's D call, TRBD1, is unchecked because there is no DNA. The CDR3 contains 15 residues. Germline V gives CDR1 SQVTM, CDR2 ANQGSEA.

This rearrangement joins TRBV29-1 to TRBJ2-7; TCRdb designates TRBD1, a call that cannot be tested without DNA. The CDR3 length is 13 residues. In germline, CDR1 is SQVTM, CDR2 ANQGSEA. The chain's CDR3 is CSAADRGWDEQYF.

The CDR3 protein is CASSQDPSGTYEQYF. The chain has TRBV4-1 and TRBJ2-7; TCRdb selects TRBD2, and the lack of DNA leaves this call unchecked. Germline CDR1 and CDR2: MGHRA and YSYEKL. The CDR3 covers 15 residues.

This chain joins TRBV29-1 and TRBJ2-5. The CDR3 is 14 amino acids. Germline CDR1 and CDR2: SQVTM and ANQGSEA. CDR3 amino acids: CSVVGGNIQETQYF. Complete variable domain (other parts from reference TRBV29-1 and TRBJ2-5): SAVISQKPSRDICQRGTSLTIQCQVDSQVTMMFWYRQQPGQSLTLIATANQGSEATYESGFVIDKFPISRPNLTFSTLTVSNMSPEDSSIYLCSVVGGNIQETQYFGPGTRLLVL.

V and J are TRBV7-2 and TRBJ2-2. This CDR3 region has 14 residues. Germline V gene lookup returns CDR1 SGHTA and CDR2 FQGNSA. The CDR3 sequence: CASSQAANTGELFF.

This chain joins TRBV20-1 and TRBJ1-2. CDR1 is DFQATT, CDR2 SNEGSKA, per germline (reference sequence). The CDR3 is 14 residues long. The CDR3 is CSARAIDPYYGYTF.

The V call is TRBV29-1, the J call TRBJ1-6. This CDR3 region has 14 residues. Germline CDR1 reads SQVTM; CDR2 reads ANQGSEA. This chain's CDR3 is CSVRGPQVDSPLHF.